This entry is about one TCR beta chain. What it recognizes is unknown. This sample stems from a study of beta chain features in type 1 diabetes. Study context: Cell yields, gender and age were comparable in patients and healthy donors.

Via CD45RO/CCR7/CD25/CD127/CD95/CD27, cells of the CD4+ naive, central memory, regulatory and stem cell-like memory subsets were sorted. This CDR3 is 16 amino acids long. V dropped 5 bases and J dropped 4; count of bases not matched to a gene: 8. CDR1 and CDR2 (germline): LNHDA, SQIVND (reference sequence). Study-level results: VDJ junctions in type 1 diabetes patients carried more deletions and fewer insertions.

Since all of the isolated RNA was reverse transcribed, expressed TCRB transcripts were what got sequenced. Only in-frame clones appear in the TCRdb table, and some are missing; sequencing was by immunoSEQ multiplex PCR. Of 330,000 or so clones listed, roughly 15% are singletons. The chain combines TRBV19 with TRBJ1-5, with 10 nucleotides matching TRBD1. Sequenced sample: central memory CD4+ T cells from blood. The receptor's source is a young man in good health. The CDR3 region is CASSPQRDRGNQPQHF. CDR3 DNA sequence: TGTGCCAGTAGTCCCCAAAGGGACAGGGGAAATCAGCCCCAGCATTTT.